The clone carrying this TCR beta chain has just a few counts. The antigen remains unidentified. This entry comes from a study of T-cell memory formation after mild COVID-19. Study-level points and caveats: Balance between CD4 and CD8 was seen in clones contracting day 15 to 85, and a CD4+ lean was seen in later expanders.

Germline trimming cut 2 bases from V and 2 bases from J; bases unmatched to any gene: 4. The germline CDR1 and CDR2 sequences are SGHRS and YFSETQ. The CDR3 extends over 15 amino acids. TCRdb re-called the 5' RACE reads with MiXCR, one entry per CDR3 protein. The sample lists 280,000 or so distinct CDR3 sequences; roughly 8.2% were seen once. This chain joins TRBV5-1 and TRBJ1-3; 7 bases match TRBD1. Sequenced material: PBMCs or a T cell subset sorted from them (not recorded which). The sequence was obtained from a young man who had mild COVID-19 (a few samples of this study predate the infection). Cell type and time point are not known. The CDR3 is CASSFGGGAGNTIYF. In DNA, the CDR3 is TGCGCCAGCAGCTTTGGAGGGGGCGCTGGAAACACCATATATTTT.